One sample yielded the 19 T cell receptor beta chains listed below, sequenced in a study of shared clonotypes between healthy human individuals. In the naive CD8 group, cells lacked CD45RO and were positively selected for CCR7, so terminally differentiated effector memory CD45RA+ cells were left out. Generated by immunoSEQ multiplex PCR, the TCRdb table keeps only in-frame clones and is missing some. The sample contains over 2 million clones, about 95% of which appear only once. Sequencing was carried out using naive CD8+ T cells sorted from blood. These receptors all stem from a man between 18 and 29 years old in good health.

The gene calls are TRBV6-1 and TRBJ2-4; D might be TRBD2 (5 bases). Trimming took 2 bases from V and 4 from J, leaving 12 bases between them. Germline CDR1 MNHNS, CDR2 SASEGT. This CDR3 is 15 amino acids long. The CDR3 is CASSESTGLKNIQYF. For the CDR3, the DNA is TGTGCCAGCAGTGAATCTACGGGATTAAAAAACATTCAGTACTTC.

The V call is TRBV4-2, the J call TRBJ2-3; no firm D call. This CDR3 region has 15 residues. Germline CDR1 is LGHNA and CDR2 is YNFKEQ. Trimming took off 0 bases at V and 0 bases at J, with 7 bases between the two ends. Here the CDR3 reads CASSQDGPSTDTQYF. CDR3 DNA sequence: TGTGCCAGCAGCCAAGATGGCCCCAGCACAGATACGCAGTATTTT.

CDR3: CASSLAEEGEYLDQYF. The CDR3 nucleotides are TGCGCCAGCAGCCTTGCGGAGGAGGGGGAATATCTGGACCAGTACTTC. V usage is TRBV4-1 and J usage is TRBJ2-5; D may match TRBD1 or TRBD2 (6 bases each). The V gene's germline CDR1 is MGHRA and CDR2 YSYEKL. V lost 4 bases, J lost 10 bases, and 25 bases lay in between. The CDR3 spans 16 residues.

A note on this clone: The same CDR3 also results from other DNA sequences found in this sample. V and J are TRBV19 and TRBJ2-7, with 7 nucleotides matching TRBD1. CDR3 length: 14 residues. The germline gives CDR1 LNHDA, CDR2 SQIVND (reference sequence). The trim removed 5 bases at V and 4 bases at J, leaving 8 bases unmatched. For the CDR3, the DNA is TGTGCCAGTAGTGCCCGAGACAGGGCGTACGAGCAGTACTTC. This encodes CASSARDRAYEQYF.

V and J are TRBV10-3 and TRBJ2-1, with a weak D call TRBD2 (5 bases). The germline V and J ends were trimmed by 10 bases and 0 bases, with 10 bases remaining between them. From germline, CDR1 is ENHRY and CDR2 SYGVKD. The CDR3 has 13 amino acids. The CDR3 region is CATQTTSYNEQFF. The CDR3 region has the DNA TGTGCCACCCAGACTACCTCCTACAATGAGCAGTTCTTC.

This rearrangement joins TRBV7-9 to TRBJ1-1; unclear D gene. This CDR3 is 13 amino acids long. Germline CDR1 is SEHNR and CDR2 is FQNEAQ (reference sequence). The V end lost 5 bases, the J end lost 0 bases, and 7 bases lay between the germline ends. The DNA for the CDR3 is TGTGCCAGCAGCCATACTGTGAACACTGAAGCTTTCTTT. Translation gives CASSHTVNTEAFF.

The CDR3 is CASTSRYRDEKLFF. DNA of the CDR3: TGTGCCAGCACTAGTAGATATCGAGACGAAAAACTGTTTTTT. The rearrangement links TRBV2 to TRBJ1-4; D uncertain. The CDR3 has 14 amino acids. Germline CDR1 reads SNHLY; CDR2 reads FYNNEI. Trimming took off 7 bases at V and 8 bases at J, with 17 bases between the two ends.

V usage is TRBV4-2 and J usage is TRBJ1-1; TRBD1 aligns across 8 bases. Per germline, CDR1 LGHNA and CDR2 YNFKEQ. The CDR3 has 15 residues. J gave up 4 bases and V 1 base, and 5 bases lay outside the gene matches. CDR3 nucleotides: TGTGCCAGCAGCCAAGTAGTTACAGGGGGCACTGAAGCTTTCTTT. Protein: CASSQVVTGGTEAFF.

This chain connects TRBV15 to TRBJ1-2; no reliable D call. Between the trimmed V and J ends, which lost 0 bases and 10 bases, there was a span of 21 bases. The CDR3 loop spans 16 amino acids. From germline, CDR1 is LNHNV and CDR2 YYDKDF (reference sequence). The CDR3 protein is CATSRDNLGDLGIYTF. The DNA for the CDR3 is TGTGCCACCAGCAGAGATAACCTCGGGGATCTCGGCATCTACACCTTC.

Comments on this clone: Additional DNA sequences in this sample encode the identical CDR3. V gene TRBV7-9 combines with J gene TRBJ2-7; D unresolved. Trimming removed 5 bases from V and 1 base from J, with 9 bases in between. Germline V CDR1 and CDR2: SEHNR, FQNEAQ (reference sequence). There are 13 residues in the CDR3. The CDR3 region has the DNA TGTGCCAGCAGCCCTGTTGGATCCTACGAGCAGTACTTC. It yields the protein CASSPVGSYEQYF.

The chain has TRBV27 and TRBJ1-3; 7 bases fit TRBD1. The CDR3 spans 16 residues. V shed 4 bases and J 0 bases; nucleotides not matched to a gene: 6. Looked up from germline, CDR1 is MNHEY and CDR2 is SMNVEV (reference sequence). The CDR3 sequence is CASSSQGPFSGNTIYF. The CDR3 coding sequence is TGTGCCAGCAGTTCACAGGGGCCCTTCTCTGGAAACACCATATATTTT.

The V and J genes are TRBV6-1 and TRBJ2-5; possibly TRBD2 for D (7 bases). V was pared by 1 base and J by 5 bases, with 14 bases between. Germline loops: CDR1 MNHNS, CDR2 SASEGT. The CDR3 is made up of 15 amino acids. This CDR3 reads CASSEDLRGGETQYF. The CDR3 region has the DNA TGTGCCAGCAGTGAAGACTTGCGCGGGGGCGAGACCCAGTACTTC.

This chain uses TRBV7-3 with TRBJ1-6; a possible D gene is TRBD1 (5 bases). This CDR3 has 14 residues. The V gene's germline CDR1 is SGHTA and CDR2 FQGTGA. V lost 5 bases, J lost 7 bases, and 12 bases lay in between. The CDR3 DNA sequence: TGTGCCAGCAGCGAGGGACGGGGGAATTCACCCCTCCACTTT. Protein product: CASSEGRGNSPLHF.

This rearrangement joins TRBV6-5 to TRBJ1-2; a possible D gene is TRBD1 (5 bases). Trimming removed 6 bases at V and 6 bases at J, with 20 bases between. This CDR3 is 15 amino acids long. The germline V gene has CDR1 MNHEY and CDR2 SVGAGI. The CDR3 loop is CASRPETWGGDGYTF. The CDR3 nucleotides are TGTGCCAGCAGGCCCGAAACATGGGGGGGAGATGGCTACACCTTC.

This chain joins TRBV6-5 and TRBJ2-7, with 7 bases lining up with TRBD2. Per germline, CDR1 MNHEY and CDR2 SVGAGI. The CDR3 sequence is 13 residues long. Trimming removed 10 bases from V and 0 bases from J; junction bases left unmatched: 6. CDR3 amino acids: CATLGGSSYEQYF. CDR3 nucleotides: TGTGCCACCTTGGGGGGGAGCTCCTACGAGCAGTACTTC.

The chain uses TRBV11-2 and TRBJ2-7, with D perhaps matching TRBD2 (6 bases). The V gene's germline CDR1 is SGHAT and CDR2 FQNNGV. The CDR3 covers 15 residues. V was pared by 5 bases and J by 3 bases, with 17 bases between. In nucleotides, the CDR3 is TGTGCCAGCAGCCTGATTGGGGGAGGTGACTACGAGCAGTACTTC. Amino acids: CASSLIGGGDYEQYF.

The J gene is TRBJ1-6, the V gene TRBV6-1; TRBD1 agrees at 10 bases. After removal of 0 bases from V and 8 bases from J, the junction contained 7 bases not matched to a gene. Germline lookup yields CDR1 MNHNS and CDR2 SASEGT. This CDR3 contains 17 residues. CDR3: CASSEATWGQGHSPLHF. Written as DNA, the CDR3 is TGTGCCAGCAGTGAAGCCACTTGGGGACAGGGGCATTCACCCCTCCACTTT.

The chain has TRBV20-1 and TRBJ2-7; D gene unclear. CDR1 is DFQATT, CDR2 SNEGSKA, per germline (reference sequence). The CDR3 consists of 11 residues. Trimming shortened V by 5 bases and J by 3 bases, and 8 bases separated the two germline ends. The CDR3 nucleotides read TGCAGTGCTCCTTCAATCTACGAGCAGTACTTC. It encodes CSAPSIYEQYF.

J is TRBJ2-1 and V is TRBV11-2, with D perhaps matching TRBD2 (5 bases). Trimming removed 1 base at V and 4 bases at J, with 14 bases between. CDR3 length equals 16 residues. The V gene's germline CDR1 is SGHAT and CDR2 FQNNGV. CDR3 DNA sequence: TGTGCCAGCAGCTTAGGGGCGGGTGGCTTTTACAATGAGCAGTTCTTC. As protein: CASSLGAGGFYNEQFF.